There are many counts of the clone carrying this T cell receptor (beta chain). What it recognizes is unknown. Using a J-beta primer mix together with a sample-barcoded 5' primer, a second PCR was run for roughly 7 to 12 cycles. A tag from a template-switch adaptor with 12 random nucleotides marked each cDNA molecule. From the 5' RACE reads, TCRdb called clonotypes with MiXCR, one entry per CDR3 protein. Of about 1,400,000 distinct CDR3 sequences in the sample, around two fifths were seen once. The data are from a study of blood T cells in healthy people across ages. V gave up 9 bases and J gave up 5 bases; unmatched junction bases: 10. Germline V lookup: CDR1 MNHEY, CDR2 SVGAGI. This CDR3 contains 14 residues. Study results and caveats: Since the PBMCs were unsorted, naive and antigen-experienced cells could not be conclusively compared.

Source material: blood. This sequence originates from a young woman in good health. This chain links TRBV6-5 with TRBJ2-3; 8 bases fit TRBD2. The CDR3 sequence is CASVSGGTGDTQYF. Written as DNA, the CDR3 is TGTGCCAGTGTAAGCGGGGGTACCGGAGATACGCAGTATTTT.